The sequence of this T cell receptor beta chain was determined in a study of blood T cell repertoires in COVID-19. Study in general: COVID-19 samples, acute and convalescent, were from the United States, Italy and Spain. Sample material is recorded as cDNA or gDNA derived from T cells, B-cell-depleted T cells, or PBMCs.

The data were produced by immunoSEQ multiplex PCR, yet TCRdb's version contains in-frame clones alone and is incomplete. This table has 200,000 to 250,000 clones, around 83% appearing once. The clonotype originates from a man in his forties with acute or convalescent COVID-19. The sequenced material came from peripheral blood.

This CDR3 is CASSPRQTGELFF. In nucleotides, the CDR3 is TGTGCCAGCAGTCCCCGACAGACCGGGGAGCTGTTTTTT. V is TRBV12-3 or TRBV12-4 and J is TRBJ2-2; possible D gene TRBD1, 5 bases. The length of the CDR3 is 13 residues. V was cut by 5 bases and J by 5 bases, with 9 bases left in between.